A single sample is the source of the 29 T cell receptor beta chains below, sequenced in a study of Ad26.COV2.S vaccination and SARS-CoV-2 variants (dated by TCRdb to about 2021). According to the study, the label for this sample's treatment or condition signals: over 15 received Ad26.COV2.S at low or high dose, single or two shots; a few received placebo; per-sample allocation not given. Repertoires of vaccine and placebo recipients were sequenced from samples collected on day 63 after the first injection. Library creation used the immunoSEQ multiplex PCR assay. The clones in this table, taken by TCRdb from immuneACCESS, are in-frame only. Not every clone is retained; where verified, under half of the shortfall comes from an unresolved V gene, and the cause of the rest is unknown. This sample gives over 200,000 clones in total; 88% of them show up just once. Roughly 10% of the sample belongs to the ten largest clones.

The source material was peripheral blood, sampled in a trial of Ad26.COV2.S vaccine versus placebo. The source of these receptors is a person between 18 and 65 years old who received the Ad26.COV2.S COVID-19 vaccine or a placebo.

The V gene is TRBV7-9, the J gene TRBJ2-3, with 10 bases aligning to TRBD2. Germline CDR1 and CDR2: SEHNR and FQNEAQ (reference sequence). Germline trimming cut 5 bases from V and 6 bases from J; bases unmatched to any gene: 14. The CDR3 is made up of 17 amino acids. The CDR3 DNA reads TGTGCCAGCAGCGTATCAGCGGGGGGGTCCTCGCGGGATACGCAGTATTTT. Translated: CASSVSAGGSSRDTQYF. The whole variable domain, remainder taken from reference TRBV7-9 and TRBJ2-3, is DTGVSQNPRHKITKRGQNVTFRCDPISEHNRLYWYRQTLGQGPEFLTYFQNEAQLEKSRLLSDRFSAERPKGSFSTLEIQRTEQGDSAMYLCASSVSAGGSSRDTQYFGPGTRLTVL.

V and J are TRBV6-5 and TRBJ1-1, with TRBD1 matching over 9 bases. Germline CDR1 reads MNHEY; CDR2 reads SVGAGI. V lost 6 bases and J lost 5; bases outside the gene matches: 7. The CDR3 contains 14 residues. The CDR3 DNA reads TGTGCCAGCAGATGGGGACAGGGTTATACTGAAGCTTTCTTT. Encoded protein: CASRWGQGYTEAFF.

The chain is built from TRBV7-8 and TRBJ2-7; TRBD2 might be the D (6 bases). From germline, CDR1 is SGHVS and CDR2 FQNEAQ. Trimming took off 5 bases at V and 5 bases at J, with 19 bases between the two ends. The CDR3 sequence is 15 residues long. The CDR3 sequence is CASSPKGGPLDEQYF. CDR3 bases: TGTGCCAGCAGCCCGAAGGGAGGCCCCCTCGACGAGCAGTACTTC.

The chain uses TRBV11-2 and TRBJ2-7; no firm D call. Germline CDR1 reads SGHAT; CDR2 reads FQNNGV. The V and J ends lost 2 bases and 3 bases respectively, with 2 bases between them. The CDR3 length is 11 residues. CDR3 nucleotides: TGTGCCAGCAGCTTACTCTACGAGCAGTACTTC. Translating it yields CASSLLYEQYF.

In DNA, the CDR3 is TGTGCCAGCAGCCCCGACAGGAACTCTGGAAACACCATATATTTT. It codes for CASSPDRNSGNTIYF. V gene TRBV27 combines with J gene TRBJ1-3, with D perhaps TRBD1 (6 bases). Germline V CDR1 and CDR2: MNHEY, SMNVEV (reference sequence). The CDR3 has 15 amino acids. V lost 6 bases to trimming and J lost 0 bases, with 12 bases between them.

In nucleotides, the CDR3 is TGTGCCAGCAGCTTAGGGGGACCCGCAGATACGCAGTATTTT. Amino acid sequence: CASSLGGPADTQYF. J is TRBJ2-3 and V is TRBV11-2; D possibly matches TRBD1 or TRBD2 (5 bases each). The V end was cut by 1 base, the J end by 4 bases, with 9 bases between. This CDR3 is 14 amino acids long. The germline CDR1 and CDR2 sequences are SGHAT and FQNNGV.

The gene calls are TRBV2 and TRBJ1-2; no clear D gene. CDR3 length equals 13 residues. Between the trimmed V and J ends, which lost 8 bases and 2 bases, there was a span of 12 bases. The V gene's germline CDR1 is SNHLY and CDR2 FYNNEI. For the CDR3, the DNA is TGTGCCAGCCAATTCGACGGCAACTATGGCTACACCTTC. Amino acids: CASQFDGNYGYTF.

This clone was seen only once. The chain has TRBV5-1 and TRBJ2-7, with D hard to call. The CDR3 runs 15 residues. Germline V lookup: CDR1 SGHRS, CDR2 YFSETQ. V was clipped by 0 bases and J by 7 bases, with 17 bases between them. The CDR3 spells CASSLDVGGRPEQYF. CDR3 in DNA: TGCGCCAGCAGCTTGGACGTTGGTGGGCGCCCAGAGCAGTACTTC.

A few counts support this clone. The chain uses TRBV12-5 and TRBJ1-4, with D perhaps TRBD1 (5 bases). Germline V gene sequence: CDR1 LGHNT, CDR2 FRNRAP. CDR3 length: 12 amino acids. V lost 4 bases to trimming and J lost 14 bases, with 14 bases between them. The CDR3 loop reads CASGSYRRGLFF. In nucleotides, the CDR3 is TGTGCTAGTGGTTCGTACCGCCGGGGGCTGTTTTTT. The full variable domain, its missing parts supplied by reference TRBV12-5 and TRBJ1-4, is DARVTQTPRHKVTEMGQEVTMRCQPILGHNTVFWYRQTMMQGLELLAYFRNRAPLDDSGMPKDRFSAEMPDATLATLKIQPSEPRDSAVYFCASGSYRRGLFFGSGTQLSVL.

The rearrangement joins TRBV10-1 to TRBJ2-3; possibly TRBD2 for D (6 bases). Trimming took 8 bases from V and 5 from J, leaving 23 bases between them. The CDR3 length is 16 residues. CDR1 WNHNN and CDR2 SYGVQD come from the germline V gene (reference sequence). The CDR3 DNA reads TGCGCCAGCGCCCTCAATCCGGGACTCGACCAAGATACGCAGTATTTT. This sequence encodes CASALNPGLDQDTQYF.

The chain recombines TRBV5-6 with TRBJ2-3, with D unclear. CDR3 size: 16 residues. CDR1 is SGHDT, CDR2 YYEEEE, per germline. The V and J ends lost 2 bases and 4 bases respectively, with 17 bases between them. The CDR3 is CASSLPGQRKADTQYF. CDR3 DNA: TGTGCCAGCAGCTTACCGGGCCAGAGGAAGGCAGATACGCAGTATTTT.

The chain uses TRBV11-2 and TRBJ1-6; D is possibly TRBD1 (5 bases). CDR3 size: 15 residues. Germline CDR1 is SGHAT and CDR2 is FQNNGV. V lost 5 bases and J lost 7, with 15 bases in between. As DNA, the CDR3 is TGTGCCAGCAGCGCCCTCAGGGAAACGAATTCACCCCTCCACTTT. Encoded protein: CASSALRETNSPLHF.

The rearrangement uses TRBV11-2 and TRBJ1-3; no firm D call. The germline CDR1 and CDR2 sequences are SGHAT and FQNNGV. Deletions cut 0 bases from V and 0 bases from J, with 9 bases between. This CDR3 region has 16 residues. CDR3 amino acids: CASSLDRADSGNTIYF. DNA for the CDR3: TGTGCCAGCAGCTTAGATAGGGCAGACTCTGGAAACACCATATATTTT.

The V call is TRBV5-1, the J call TRBJ2-3; D is possibly TRBD1 or TRBD2 (6 bases each). Trimming shortened V by 4 bases and J by 2 bases, and 14 bases separated the two germline ends. Germline values: CDR1 SGHRS, CDR2 YFSETQ. This CDR3 is built from 15 residues. The CDR3 DNA follows: TGCGCCAGCAGCCCGCGGGACACTTACACAGATACGCAGTATTTT. It encodes CASSPRDTYTDTQYF.

The chain employs TRBV6-1 and TRBJ1-4, with D uncertain. The CDR3 loop spans 16 amino acids. Per the germline V gene, CDR1 is MNHNS and CDR2 is SASEGT. The V and J ends lost 1 base and 4 bases respectively, with 13 bases between them. For the CDR3, the DNA is TGTGCCAGCAGTGAAGAAGAACGACTTCTTAATGAAAAACTGTTTTTT. This gives the protein CASSEEERLLNEKLFF.

This chain uses TRBV7-8 with TRBJ1-5, with 7 bases aligning to TRBD1. Germline V gene lookup returns CDR1 SGHVS and CDR2 FQNEAQ. V trimming: 2 bases; J trimming: 4 bases; junction bases outside the gene matches: 8. This CDR3 comprises 16 residues. The CDR3 nucleotides read TGTGCCAGCAGCTTAAGTCGGTGGGACAGTAATCAGCCCCAGCATTTT. This encodes CASSLSRWDSNQPQHF.

This rearrangement joins TRBV2 to TRBJ1-6, with unresolved D. Trimming took off 2 bases at V and 5 bases at J, with 1 base between the two ends. Germline V gene sequence: CDR1 SNHLY, CDR2 FYNNEI. CDR3 length: 12 residues. The CDR3 is CASSENNSPLHF. The CDR3 DNA reads TGTGCCAGCAGTGAAAATAATTCACCCCTCCACTTT.

Note on this clone: In the same sample, other DNA sequences code for this CDR3. This chain connects TRBV4-3 to TRBJ2-3; 9 bases fit TRBD1. In germline, CDR1 is LGHNA, CDR2 YSLEER. The CDR3 length is 15 residues. After removal of 4 bases from V and 1 base from J, the junction contained 3 bases not matched to a gene. The CDR3 region is CASSPQGAGTDTQYF. Here the CDR3 DNA reads TGCGCCAGCAGCCCACAGGGGGCGGGCACAGATACGCAGTATTTT.

This rearrangement joins TRBV12-3 or TRBV12-4 to TRBJ1-2; no clear D gene. The CDR3 runs 13 residues. V lost 5 bases and J lost 0, with 7 bases in between. The CDR3, as DNA: TGTGCCAGCAGTCCAGGCGCTAACTATGGCTACACCTTC. It yields the protein CASSPGANYGYTF.

This clone has a handful of counts. The chain employs TRBV12-3 or TRBV12-4 and TRBJ1-5, with 7 bases fitting TRBD1. The length of the CDR3 is 12 residues. The V gene end was trimmed by 8 bases and the J gene end by 9 bases; junction bases not matched to a gene: 7. The CDR3 nucleotides read TGTGCCAGCTCAGGGGGGACGGGGCCCCAGCATTTT. Protein product: CASSGGTGPQHF.

This clone appeared once. The rearrangement joins TRBV18 to TRBJ2-1; D perhaps matches TRBD2 (6 bases). Per the germline V gene, CDR1 is KGHSH and CDR2 is LQKENI. Trimming shortened V by 3 bases and J by 3 bases, and 9 bases separated the two germline ends. The CDR3 is made up of 14 amino acids. The CDR3 loop reads CASSPAGGYNEQFF. DNA of the CDR3: TGTGCCAGCTCACCCGCCGGGGGCTACAATGAGCAGTTCTTC.

As DNA, the CDR3 is TGTGCCAGCAGTTACACGCTAGCGGGAGTGTCGGGCGAGCAGTACTTC. Translated: CASSYTLAGVSGEQYF. The gene calls are TRBV6-2 or TRBV6-3 and TRBJ2-7, with TRBD2 matching 10 bases. The V gene end was trimmed by 2 bases and the J gene end by 6 bases; junction bases not matched to a gene: 10. The CDR3 length is 16 residues. The germline V gene has CDR1 MNHEY and CDR2 SVGEGT.

V gene TRBV19 combines with J gene TRBJ2-5; 7 nucleotides match TRBD1. The CDR3 loop spans 14 amino acids. Germline trimming cut 4 bases from V and 6 bases from J; bases unmatched to any gene: 8. CDR1 LNHDA and CDR2 SQIVND come from the germline V gene (reference sequence). The CDR3 sequence: CASSNTGAPQTQYF. The CDR3 DNA is TGTGCCAGTAGTAATACAGGGGCCCCTCAGACCCAGTACTTC.

The CDR3 DNA reads as TGTGCCAGCTCCCCTCCTCGGGGGGCCTACGAGCAGTACTTC. Its translation: CASSPPRGAYEQYF. The gene calls are TRBV18 and TRBJ2-7, with TRBD2 identical over 7 bases. The junction had 7 bases not matched to a gene; V was cut back by 6 bases and J by 2 bases. The CDR3 runs 14 residues. Germline-derived CDR1 and CDR2 are KGHSH and LQKENI.

V and J are TRBV7-2 and TRBJ2-3, with 10 bases identical to TRBD2. The V gene's germline CDR1 is SGHTA and CDR2 FQGNSA. V shed 4 bases, J shed 1 base, and the junction held 2 bases outside the gene matches. The CDR3 is 15 residues long. CDR3 coding DNA: TGTGCCAGCAGCTCCAGCGGGAGGGGCACAGATACGCAGTATTTT. Its protein is CASSSSGRGTDTQYF.

The chain combines TRBV28 with TRBJ1-5, with 10 bases identical to TRBD1. Trimming removed 5 bases from V and 6 bases from J; junction bases left unmatched: 10. This CDR3 is 16 amino acids long. CDR1 is MDHEN and CDR2 is SYDVKM in the germline V gene. The CDR3 DNA sequence: TGTGCCAGCAGTCCCGGGGACAGGGGAGGTGGTCAGCCCCAGCATTTT. Its protein is CASSPGDRGGGQPQHF.

This chain links TRBV11-2 with TRBJ2-1; no firm D call. The CDR3 has 14 amino acids. CDR1 and CDR2 from the germline V gene are SGHAT and FQNNGV. V dropped 5 bases and J dropped 5 bases, with 13 bases sitting between them. CDR3 nucleotide sequence: TGTGCCAGCAGCGCCCAGGCTCGCCACAATGAGCAGTTCTTC. Its translation: CASSAQARHNEQFF.

With respect to this clone: The sample holds other DNA sequences that translate to the same CDR3. The chain joins TRBV4-3 to TRBJ1-1; D ambiguous. Trimming removed 0 bases at V and 0 bases at J, with 5 bases between. CDR1 is LGHNA and CDR2 is YSLEER in the germline V gene. The CDR3 runs to 14 residues. Here the CDR3 reads CASSQDRLNTEAFF. CDR3 nucleotides: TGCGCCAGCAGCCAAGACAGATTGAACACTGAAGCTTTCTTT.

The gene calls are TRBV6-5 and TRBJ2-5; D is possibly TRBD1 or TRBD2 (5 bases each). Trimming shortened V by 2 bases and J by 3 bases, and 16 bases separated the two germline ends. This CDR3 is 16 amino acids long. Germline V CDR1 and CDR2: MNHEY, SVGAGI. DNA for the CDR3: TGTGCCAGCAGTTACACCCAAACCGGGACCGAAGAGACCCAGTACTTC. Protein: CASSYTQTGTEETQYF.